This T cell receptor beta chain emerged from a study of T cell repertoires in cytomegalovirus infection. The CDR3 runs 10 residues. Germline CDR1 and CDR2: MNHNY and SVGAGI (reference sequence). V was shortened by 10 bases and J by 7 bases, with 10 bases between the two germline ends. Via MiXCR, TCRdb re-called the reads, giving one row per CDR3 protein. The sample holds 900,000 to 950,000 distinct CDR3 sequences, roughly 30% seen once. About this clonotype: Its matching antigen is unknown.

This sample comprised cultured CD8+ T cells from PBMCs, obtained from culture after CMV antigen stimulation. The clonotype was recovered from a human donor in good health (CMV status not recorded). Some clones in this sample may be carry-over from other donors' samples. This chain uses TRBV6-6 with TRBJ1-2; D remains unclear. The CDR3 sequence: CATNVGGYTF. CDR3 bases: TGTGCCACAAACGTGGGTGGCTACACCTTC.